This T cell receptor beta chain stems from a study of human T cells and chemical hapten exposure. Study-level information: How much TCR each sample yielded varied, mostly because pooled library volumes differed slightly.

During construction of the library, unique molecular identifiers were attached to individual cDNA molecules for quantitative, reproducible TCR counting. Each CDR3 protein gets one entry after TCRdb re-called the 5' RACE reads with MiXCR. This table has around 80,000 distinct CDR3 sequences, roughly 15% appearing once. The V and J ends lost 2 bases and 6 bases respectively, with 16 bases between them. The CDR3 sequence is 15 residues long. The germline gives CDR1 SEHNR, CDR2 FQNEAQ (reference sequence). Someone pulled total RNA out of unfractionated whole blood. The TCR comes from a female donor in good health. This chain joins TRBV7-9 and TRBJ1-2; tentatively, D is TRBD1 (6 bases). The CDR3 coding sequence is TGTGCCAGCAGCTTATCAGGGGCCCAGTTCGATGGCTACACCTTC. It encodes CASSLSGAQFDGYTF.